This T cell receptor (beta chain) was documented in a study of cytomegalovirus exposure and HLA in healthy donors. With respect to this clone: Its antigen is still unknown.

Germline V gene data show CDR1 as SGDLS and CDR2 as YYNGEE. V was trimmed by 0 bases and J by 5 bases, leaving 20 bases between them. This CDR3 has 17 residues. The PCR was carried out with 60 Vbeta primers and 13 Jbeta primers. Source study methods: In a later analysis, 75 million to 85 million unique TCR beta chains included roughly 11 million shared by two or more donors. Profiled with immunoSEQ multiplex PCR; TCRdb holds only in-frame clones, not every one. The D gene and trimming were derived from the DNA, and the V and J assignments and clone size from that table. The data contain 100,000 to 150,000 clones, 65% to 75% of them singletons. Findings and caveats of the study: It was reported that the classifier diagnosed cytomegalovirus status with high specificity and sensitivity in both the original and validation cohorts. Follow-up analysis later connected one missense variant in DCLRE1C with trimming of TCR beta V- and J-genes. It was only CMV serostatus that was available as immune exposure information.

The receptor was derived from a woman between 50 and 59 years old in good health and CMV-seropositive. Sequences were obtained from PBMCs. The genes are TRBV9 and TRBJ1-1, with D unclear. CDR3 sequence: CASSVDPGEGVETEAFF. CDR3 nucleotide sequence: TGTGCCAGCAGCGTAGATCCGGGTGAGGGAGTAGAAACTGAAGCTTTCTTT.